The rows below give T cell receptor beta chains drawn from one sample of a study of cytomegalovirus exposure and HLA in healthy donors. Some clones are missing from TCRdb's copy, which holds only in-frame ones; the method was immunoSEQ multiplex PCR. Of approximately 210,000 clones listed, roughly 87% are singletons. The sample consisted of PBMCs. The receptors come from a man aged 35-49 years in good health and CMV-seropositive. CDR3s include the opening cysteine and the closing phenylalanine or tryptophan. A D gene is named only where the DNA matches it firmly. Where a row states a size, it is once, few, many or the class of an expanded clone; other rows omit it.

TRBV6-5	TRBJ2-5	NA	NA	TGTGCCAGCAGTTACTCGAACAGGCTCGAGGAGACCCAGTACTTC	CASSYSNRLEETQYF
TRBV30	TRBJ2-3	NA	NA	TGTGCCTGGAAACCGGGGTTCACAGATACGCAGTATTTT	CAWKPGFTDTQYF
TRBV6-1	TRBJ2-7	few	TRBD1	TGTGCCAGCAGTGATAGACAGGGGGGACCCTACGAGCAGTACTTC	CASSDRQGGPYEQYF
TRBV15	TRBJ1-5	once	TRBD1	TGTGCCACCAGCGAAGATTTCCACCTGGGACAGGGGCAGCCCCAGCATTTT	CATSEDFHLGQGQPQHF
TRBV28	TRBJ1-4	NA	TRBD1	TGTGCCAGCAGTTATAGGGGGACAGGGTATGCAACTAATGAAAAACTGTTTTTT	CASSYRGTGYATNEKLFF
TRBV5-8	TRBJ2-5	NA	TRBD1	TGTGCCAGCAGCTCCGACAGGGGGCGACAAGAGACCCAGTACTTC	CASSSDRGRQETQYF
TRBV7-9	TRBJ2-1	NA	TRBD2	TGTGCCAGCACTCGTCGGCTAGCGGGAGTAACTGAGCAGTTCTTC	CASTRRLAGVTEQFF
TRBV19	TRBJ1-1	NA	TRBD1	TGTGCCAGTAGTATAGATGAAAGGGGGCACGCTTTCTTT	CASSIDERGHAFF
TRBV11-3	TRBJ2-7	NA	TRBD2	TGTGCCAGCAGCTTAGATAGCGGGAGTGGCTACGAGCAGTACTTC	CASSLDSGSGYEQYF
TRBV6-6	TRBJ2-5	few	TRBD2	TGTGCCAGCAATCGACTAGCGGGAGTTCGAGAGACCCAGTACTTC	CASNRLAGVRETQYF
TRBV7-2	TRBJ1-1	NA	TRBD1	TGTGCCAGCAGCTTTACGACAGGGGTACCCACTGAAGCTTTCTTT	CASSFTTGVPTEAFF
TRBV5-1	TRBJ2-2	once	NA	TGCGCCAGCAGCGAGGACGAGGGTACCGGGGAGCTGTTTTTT	CASSEDEGTGELFF
TRBV27	TRBJ2-3	NA	NA	TGTGCCAGCAGTTCCTCAGGGGCCCAGGGGACAGATACGCAGTATTTT	CASSSSGAQGTDTQYF